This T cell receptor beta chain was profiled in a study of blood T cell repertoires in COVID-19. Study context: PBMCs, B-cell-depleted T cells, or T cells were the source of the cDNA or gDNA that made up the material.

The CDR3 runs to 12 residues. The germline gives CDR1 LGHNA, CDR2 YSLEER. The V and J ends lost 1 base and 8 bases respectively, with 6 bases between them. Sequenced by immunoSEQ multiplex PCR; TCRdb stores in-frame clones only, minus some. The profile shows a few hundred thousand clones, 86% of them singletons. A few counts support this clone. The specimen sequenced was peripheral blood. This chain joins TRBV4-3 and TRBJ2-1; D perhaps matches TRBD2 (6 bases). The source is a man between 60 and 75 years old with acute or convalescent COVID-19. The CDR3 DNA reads TGCGCCAGCAGCCAAGGGAGGGATGAGCAGTTCTTC. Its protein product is CASSQGRDEQFF.